The 3 T cell receptor beta chains in this list originate from one sample, sequenced in a study of CD8 T cells in Susac syndrome. The authors reverse transcribed roughly 0.5 to 1 ug RNA with random hexamers. One entry per CDR3 protein, called by TCRdb with MiXCR from the immunoSEQ multiplex PCR reads. The table records 150,000 to 200,000 distinct CDR3 sequences, about 94% of them present only once. Sequencing was carried out using CD4+ T cells from PBMCs. These receptors were obtained from a human donor with multiple sclerosis.

The chain couples TRBV18 to TRBJ2-3; 7 bases map to TRBD1. CDR1 is KGHSH and CDR2 is LQKENI in the germline V gene. The CDR3 is 15 residues long. J was trimmed by 5 bases and V by 3 bases; bases with no gene match: 8. CDR3 loop: CASSPIGGEGDTQYF. DNA for the CDR3: TGTGCCAGCTCACCCATAGGGGGCGAGGGAGATACGCAGTATTTT.

The chain couples TRBV30 to TRBJ1-6; D unclear. V lost 7 bases to trimming and J lost 7 bases, with 2 bases between them. Germline CDR1 reads GTSNPN; CDR2 reads SVGIG (reference sequence). The CDR3 contains 9 residues. The CDR3 is CASNSPLHF. The CDR3 coding sequence is TGTGCCTCGAATTCACCCCTCCACTTT.

This sequence joins TRBV30 and TRBJ2-1; D perhaps matches TRBD2 (5 bases). V gave up 3 bases and J gave up 0 bases, with 9 bases separating them. There are 14 residues in the CDR3. Germline CDR1 reads GTSNPN; CDR2 reads SVGIG (reference sequence). The CDR3, as DNA: TGTGCCTGGAGGGGCGGGCGCTCCTACAATGAGCAGTTCTTC. Translating gives CAWRGGRSYNEQFF. The variable domain in full, with the rest retrieved from reference TRBV30 and TRBJ2-1, is SQTIHQWPATLVQPVGSPLSLECTVEGTSNPNLYWYRQAAGRGLQLLFYSVGIGQISSEVPQNLSASRPQDRQFILSSKKLLLSDSGFYLCAWRGGRSYNEQFFGPGTRLTVL.